The 25 T cell receptor beta chains below were found in one sample sequenced in a study of T cell changes during pregnancy in multiple sclerosis. The table came from immunoSEQ multiplex PCR; TCRdb's copy has only in-frame clones and leaves some out. Of around 30,000 clones in the sample, over 75% were seen once. The material was CD8+ T cells from peripheral blood mononuclear cells, obtained in the second trimester of pregnancy. These receptors were obtained from a female donor with multiple sclerosis, enrolled in a pregnancy study.

The rearrangement links TRBV9 to TRBJ1-2; possible D gene TRBD1, 5 bases. The CDR3 is 17 amino acids. Trimming took 4 bases from V and 8 from J, leaving 27 bases between them. Germline lookup yields CDR1 SGDLS and CDR2 YYNGEE. This CDR3 reads CASSSHLPGGALQGYTF. The CDR3 DNA reads TGTGCCAGCAGCTCCCATCTCCCGGGTGGGGCTCTACAGGGCTACACCTTC.

This clone was found once. The V and J genes are TRBV5-1 and TRBJ2-1, with 9 bases identical to TRBD2. The germline gives CDR1 SGHRS, CDR2 YFSETQ. This CDR3 comprises 15 residues. Unmatched junction bases numbered 12, after V lost 7 bases and J lost 7 bases. The CDR3: CASFSGSLRENEQFF. CDR3 in DNA: TGCGCCAGCTTTAGCGGGAGTTTGAGAGAAAATGAGCAGTTCTTC.

The chain carries TRBV16 and TRBJ2-7; D might be TRBD1 (5 bases). The CDR3 consists of 16 residues. CDR1 and CDR2 from the germline V gene are KGHSY and FQNENV. Trimming pared 0 bases from V and 0 bases from J, leaving 12 bases between. The CDR3 loop is CASSQSATGISYEQYF. CDR3 DNA: TGTGCCAGCAGCCAATCGGCAACAGGCATCTCCTACGAGCAGTACTTC.

This chain links TRBV9 with TRBJ2-7, with D perhaps matching TRBD2 (6 bases). V lost 4 bases and J 2 bases, leaving 16 bases between the germline ends. The CDR3 length is 15 residues. Germline-derived CDR1 and CDR2 are SGDLS and YYNGEE. The CDR3 region has the DNA TGTGCCAGCAGCACCGGGGATAGCGGAGCCTACGAGCAGTACTTC. It codes for CASSTGDSGAYEQYF. Supplemented by reference TRBV9 and TRBJ2-7, the full variable domain reads DSGVTQTPKHLITATGQRVTLRCSPRSGDLSVYWYQQSLDQGLQFLIQYYNGEERAKGNILERFSAQQFPDLHSELNLSSLELGDSALYFCASSTGDSGAYEQYFGPGTRLTVT.

The rearrangement uses TRBV20-1 and TRBJ2-1; D call uncertain. Germline values: CDR1 DFQATT, CDR2 SNEGSKA (reference sequence). Trimming took 5 bases from V and 9 from J, leaving 8 bases between them. The CDR3 runs 10 residues. CDR3 sequence (DNA): TGCAGTGCTGCCCTCGGTGAGCAGTTCTTC. Residues: CSAALGEQFF.

The J gene is TRBJ2-7, the V gene TRBV27; 10 bases fit TRBD2. Germline CDR1 is MNHEY and CDR2 is SMNVEV (reference sequence). Trimming cost V 4 bases and J 4 bases; bases outside gene matches: 13. The CDR3 is 17 amino acids. The CDR3 region is CASSSQLSLAGDYEQYF. The CDR3 region has the DNA TGTGCCAGCAGTTCCCAGCTCAGCCTAGCGGGGGATTACGAGCAGTACTTC.

The CDR3 sequence is CASSWSSNNEQFF. The CDR3 nucleotides read TGCGCCAGCAGTTGGTCGAGTAACAATGAGCAGTTCTTC. This rearrangement joins TRBV5-1 to TRBJ2-1; D not resolved. V was pared by 5 bases and J by 5 bases, with 11 bases between. Germline V gene data show CDR1 as SGHRS and CDR2 as YFSETQ. The CDR3 has 13 residues.

With respect to this clone: The junction departs from the called germline gene at one end, perhaps through a read error. The CDR3, as DNA: TGTGCCAGCACCGTAGGGCCAGGGGGTCGTACTGAAGCTTTCTTT. Residues: CASTVGPGGRTEAFF. The rearrangement links TRBV9 to TRBJ1-1; 7 nucleotides agree with TRBD1. Germline V gives CDR1 SGDLS, CDR2 YYNGEE. The CDR3 runs 15 residues.

This rearrangement joins TRBV11-3 to TRBJ2-1, with D perhaps TRBD2 (6 bases). The CDR3 runs 13 residues. CDR1 and CDR2 from the germline V gene are SGHNT and YENEEA. V was clipped by 5 bases and J by 6 bases, with 11 bases between them. CDR3 sequence: CASSRRESNEQFF. DNA for the CDR3: TGTGCCAGCAGCAGGAGGGAATCCAATGAGCAGTTCTTC.

This clone was picked up one time. V usage is TRBV28 and J usage is TRBJ1-3; 7 bases line up with TRBD1. With 6 bases clipped from V and 4 bases from J, the junction kept 6 bases outside the gene matches. This CDR3 spans 14 amino acids. CDR1 is MDHEN, CDR2 SYDVKM, per germline. The CDR3 loop is CASSETGPGNTIYF. CDR3 DNA sequence: TGTGCCAGCAGCGAGACAGGGCCCGGAAACACCATATATTTT.

The V call is TRBV29-1, the J call TRBJ2-7, with D perhaps TRBD1 (6 bases). V lost 5 bases, J lost 3 bases, and 14 bases lay in between. This CDR3 comprises 13 residues. From germline, CDR1 is SQVTM and CDR2 ANQGSEA. CDR3 loop: CSVIGRGGYEQYF. The CDR3 DNA sequence: TGCAGCGTTATCGGCAGGGGTGGCTACGAGCAGTACTTC.

The chain links TRBV7-9 to TRBJ2-1, with no clear D. CDR1 is SEHNR, CDR2 FQNEAQ, per germline (reference sequence). The V and J ends lost 7 bases and 4 bases respectively, with 17 bases between them. The CDR3 is made up of 15 amino acids. The CDR3 nucleotides read TGTGCCAGCACCCCCGTTTCGTCGGAGTACAATGAGCAGTTCTTC. Amino acid sequence: CASTPVSSEYNEQFF.

This clone was found a few times. The chain combines TRBV5-4 with TRBJ1-2; 9 nucleotides agree with TRBD1. The germline V gene encodes CDR1 SGHNT and CDR2 YYREEE (reference sequence). This CDR3 comprises 19 residues. Trimming cost V 1 base and J 4 bases; bases outside gene matches: 17. The CDR3 DNA follows: TGTGCCAGCAGCTTGATCGCCGGCACAGGGGGCGTGAGGATCTATGGCTACACCTTC. This codes for CASSLIAGTGGVRIYGYTF.

This chain links TRBV7-3 with TRBJ1-1; D may be TRBD1 (6 bases). CDR3 length: 13 residues. CDR1 is SGHTA, CDR2 FQGTGA, per germline. Trimming left V 3 bases short and J 8 bases short, with 13 bases between. CDR3 DNA: TGTGCCAGCAGCTTGGACAGTCTCTCGGAAGCTTTCTTT. Translating gives CASSLDSLSEAFF.

Worth noting for this clone: This CDR3 is also generated by other DNA sequences in the sample. The chain recombines TRBV27 with TRBJ2-3; D may be TRBD2 (5 bases). The CDR3 totals 13 residues. Germline CDR1 MNHEY, CDR2 SMNVEV (reference sequence). V was shortened by 6 bases and J by 6 bases, with 13 bases between the two germline ends. CDR3 amino acids: CASRLAGTDTQYF. The CDR3 DNA sequence: TGTGCCAGCAGACTGGCGGGTACCGATACGCAGTATTTT.

The rearrangement links TRBV7-2 to TRBJ1-1, with D hard to call. Trimming pared 4 bases from V and 5 bases from J, leaving 17 bases between. Germline assignment: CDR1 SGHTA and CDR2 FQGNSA. CDR3 length: 15 residues. The CDR3 DNA is TGTGCCAGCAGCTCCGCGGGTCTGGGTTGGACTGAAGCTTTCTTT. Its protein product is CASSSAGLGWTEAFF.

This rearrangement joins TRBV4-2 to TRBJ1-1; D perhaps matches TRBD1 (6 bases). This CDR3 is 16 amino acids long. Germline lookup yields CDR1 LGHNA and CDR2 YNFKEQ. V dropped 0 bases and J dropped 1 base, with 12 bases sitting between them. The CDR3 DNA is TGTGCCAGCAGCCAAGATAGGGCAGGGGAGAACACTGAAGCTTTCTTT. Translated, it gives CASSQDRAGENTEAFF.

V is TRBV6-5 and J is TRBJ2-7; 10 bases line up with TRBD1. The CDR3 runs 15 residues. The ends lost 2 bases at V and 7 bases at J; junction bases unmatched: 8. Germline CDR1 is MNHEY and CDR2 is SVGAGI. CDR3 in amino acids: CASSYPGQGLLEQYF. Written as DNA, the CDR3 is TGTGCCAGCAGTTACCCGGGACAGGGGCTTCTTGAGCAGTACTTC.

The chain is built from TRBV27 and TRBJ2-2; perhaps TRBD2 as D (5 bases). The CDR3 has 14 residues. CDR1 and CDR2 (germline): MNHEY, SMNVEV (reference sequence). The V gene lost 5 bases and the J gene lost 4 bases, with 11 bases spanning the gap. The CDR3 region is CASSHLGGTGELFF. The CDR3 bases are TGTGCCAGCAGTCACCTTGGAGGCACCGGGGAGCTGTTTTTT.

This chain links TRBV27 with TRBJ2-7, with D perhaps TRBD1 (5 bases). This CDR3 spans 13 amino acids. V was trimmed by 1 base and J by 5 bases, leaving 9 bases between them. From germline, CDR1 is MNHEY and CDR2 SMNVEV (reference sequence). The CDR3 DNA reads TGTGCCAGCAGTTTATGGCAGGGTGACGAGCAGTACTTC. This translates into CASSLWQGDEQYF.

The gene calls are TRBV19 and TRBJ2-1, with 7 bases fitting TRBD2. The CDR3 sequence is 15 residues long. The ends lost 6 bases at V and 5 bases at J; junction bases unmatched: 10. CDR1 and CDR2 (germline): LNHDA, SQIVND (reference sequence). The CDR3 nucleotides read TGTGCCAGTAGGGCCCCGGGGGGTTGGGACAATGAGCAGTTCTTC. It codes for CASRAPGGWDNEQFF. Looking up the rest from reference TRBV19 and TRBJ2-1 gives the full variable domain: DGGITQSPKYLFRKEGQNVTLSCEQNLNHDAMYWYRQDPGQGLRLIYYSQIVNDFQKGDIAEGYSVSREKKESFPLTVTSAQKNPTAFYLCASRAPGGWDNEQFFGPGTRLTVL.

V usage is TRBV5-1 and J usage is TRBJ2-1, with a tentative D call TRBD2 (5 bases). The CDR3 contains 18 residues. Trimming cost V 0 bases and J 0 bases, with 16 bases left between them. In germline, CDR1 is SGHRS, CDR2 YFSETQ. CDR3 nucleotide sequence: TGCGCCAGCAGCTTGGTTGGGGTCGGGGTGATCTCCTACAATGAGCAGTTCTTC. Its translation is CASSLVGVGVISYNEQFF.

V is TRBV27 and J is TRBJ2-7; D possibly corresponds to TRBD2 (6 bases). The CDR3 has 13 amino acids. V lost 6 bases and J 3 bases, leaving 12 bases between the germline ends. CDR1 and CDR2 from the germline V gene are MNHEY and SMNVEV (reference sequence). CDR3 loop: CASRGLNNYEQYF. DNA of the CDR3: TGTGCCAGCAGGGGACTGAACAACTACGAGCAGTACTTC.

The rearrangement uses TRBV28 and TRBJ2-1; a possible D gene is TRBD2 (6 bases). This CDR3 has 14 amino acids. Trimming stripped 10 bases from V and 0 bases from J, with 13 bases between. Germline values: CDR1 MDHEN, CDR2 SYDVKM. The CDR3 loop reads CATEEGSSYNEQFF. The CDR3 DNA reads TGTGCCACCGAGGAGGGAAGCTCCTACAATGAGCAGTTCTTC.

The V and J genes are TRBV6-6 and TRBJ2-5, with unresolved D. Between the trimmed V and J ends, which lost 2 bases and 2 bases, there was a span of 12 bases. This CDR3 region has 15 residues. CDR1 is MNHNY, CDR2 SVGAGI, per germline (reference sequence). CDR3 protein: CASSYLTTPQETQYF. The CDR3 DNA is TGTGCCAGCAGTTACCTGACGACACCTCAAGAGACCCAGTACTTC.